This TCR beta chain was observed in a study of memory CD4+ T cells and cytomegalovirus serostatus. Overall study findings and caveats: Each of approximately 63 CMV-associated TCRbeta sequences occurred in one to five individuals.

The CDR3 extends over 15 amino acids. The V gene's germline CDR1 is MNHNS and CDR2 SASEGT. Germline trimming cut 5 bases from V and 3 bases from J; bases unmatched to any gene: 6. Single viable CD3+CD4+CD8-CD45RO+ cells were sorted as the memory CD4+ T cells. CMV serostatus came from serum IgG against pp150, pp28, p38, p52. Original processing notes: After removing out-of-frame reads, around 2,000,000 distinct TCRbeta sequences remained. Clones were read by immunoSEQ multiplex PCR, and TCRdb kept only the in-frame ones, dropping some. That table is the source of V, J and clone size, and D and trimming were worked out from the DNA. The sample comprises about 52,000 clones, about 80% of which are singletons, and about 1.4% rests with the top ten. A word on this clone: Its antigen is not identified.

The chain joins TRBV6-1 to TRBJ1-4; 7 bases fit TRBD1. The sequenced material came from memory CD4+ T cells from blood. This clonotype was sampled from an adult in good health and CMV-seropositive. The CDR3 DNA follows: TGTGCCAGCAGTATGACAGGGTTACCTAATGAAAAACTGTTTTTT. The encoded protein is CASSMTGLPNEKLFF.